This T cell receptor (beta chain) was recorded in a study of beta chain features in type 1 diabetes (dated by TCRdb to between 2017 and 2018). Turning to the overall study: Mean age, gender distribution, total cell number and subset yield did not differ between patients and healthy donors. Across all samples, fewer than 130 million sorted cells were examined, and cell number per subset correlated strongly with RNA yield. The study compared TCRB repertoires of sorted circulating CD4+ T cell subsets between recently diagnosed type 1 diabetes patients and matched healthy donors. Regulatory and stem cell-like memory subsets were obtained from only 8 patients and about eight healthy donors, while naive and central memory subsets were obtained from all 30 or so donors. Overall study outcomes, separate from this receptor: At VDJ recombination sites, patients with type 1 diabetes made fewer insertions and deleted more nucleotides, a pattern implying thymic rearrangement abnormalities. Sequencing cDNA rather than genomic DNA could over-represent highly expressing activated cells, although activation and CD3 levels did not differ between groups. The naive, central memory and regulatory TCRB repertoires appeared to resemble one another more closely among patients than among healthy donors. HLA sub-analyses involved small numbers of individuals, so any influence of HLA type on TCRB rearrangement remained unresolved. Type 1 diabetes patients showed a moderate but significant shortening of TCRB CDR3 length in all four CD4+ subsets. Shorter templates might have been favored by PCR, but patient and control samples were amplified and corrected together, so both groups would have been affected equally by any skew.

From the germline V gene (reference sequence), CDR1 is SGHNT and CDR2 is YYREEE. The CDR3 runs 13 residues from the cysteine to the phenylalanine. Only the CDR3 DNA is retained, 39 bases long and in frame from the first base. V drops 4 bases and J drops 6 bases, leaving 10 bases in between. The High Capacity cDNA Reverse Transcription Kit was used to reverse transcribe all of the isolated RNA, meaning that expressed TCRB transcripts were what got sequenced. Deep immunoSEQ sequencing was performed on naive, central memory and regulatory T cell samples, with an average of about 3.57 million total reads per sample. Sorted cells were lysed in RLT buffer, and RNA was extracted using DNase-treated RNeasy Micro or Mini kits according to cell number. Each cell subset was processed on its own to prevent cross-contamination, while patient and healthy donor samples were processed together. The immunoSEQ multiplex PCR was used to amplify TCRB sequences from cDNA, generating 87-bp fragments that spanned the CDR3 region. Sequencing of the amplicons was performed on the Illumina HiSeq platform. The source study handled its data this way. PCR bias was corrected computationally using synthetic template baselines, and reads within Hamming distance 2 were collapsed, with unmergeable singletons discarded. Reads were aligned against IMGT to assign V, D and J genes, CDR3 length and insertions or deletions at six rearrangement sites. Within each subset, clonotype counts were normalized to sorted cell number, after which true diversity and Gini coefficients were computed with the tcR R package. The overlap coefficient, calculated on TCRB nucleotide sequences, was used to measure repertoire sharing. Out-of-frame TCRB sequences from naive cells were analyzed as a proxy for the pre-selection repertoire. The table was pulled from immuneACCESS by TCRdb, which kept in-frame rearrangements only. Such tables lose some clones; where checked, under half of the loss comes from unresolved V genes, and the rest has no known cause. V and J calls and clone size are given by that table; D and trimming were obtained from the DNA. For this sample the table gives about 640,000 clones, of which roughly 12% were detected only once. The ten largest clones take up roughly 0.12% of the sample.

About this clone: The antigen it recognizes is unknown. There are no base qualities to consult, and no much larger clone falls within one base.

Each donor gave one peripheral blood draw, averaging roughly 120 mL, which was collected into heparinised tubes. A BD FACSAria II was used to sort naive, central memory, regulatory and stem cell-like memory CD4+ T cells with a panel that included CD45RO, CCR7, CD25, CD127, CD95 and CD27. All sorted populations exceeded 98% purity. Right away, PBMCs were isolated by Lymphoprep density gradient centrifugation and were stained directly, with no culture step. So that batch effects would be minimized, each experiment stained and sorted samples in pairs, pairing one healthy donor with one patient. The rearranged chain carries TRBV5-4 and TRBJ1-4; too little of a D gene remains to name it. The sequence was collected from a man younger than 45 with type 1 diabetes. Sequences were obtained from naive CD4+ T cells from blood. What this sample's cell subset or site label stands for: true naive CD4+ T cells. The CDR3 reads CASSPDHYEKLFF. The nucleotides are TGTGCCAGCAGCCCTGACCATTATGAAAAACTGTTTTTT.